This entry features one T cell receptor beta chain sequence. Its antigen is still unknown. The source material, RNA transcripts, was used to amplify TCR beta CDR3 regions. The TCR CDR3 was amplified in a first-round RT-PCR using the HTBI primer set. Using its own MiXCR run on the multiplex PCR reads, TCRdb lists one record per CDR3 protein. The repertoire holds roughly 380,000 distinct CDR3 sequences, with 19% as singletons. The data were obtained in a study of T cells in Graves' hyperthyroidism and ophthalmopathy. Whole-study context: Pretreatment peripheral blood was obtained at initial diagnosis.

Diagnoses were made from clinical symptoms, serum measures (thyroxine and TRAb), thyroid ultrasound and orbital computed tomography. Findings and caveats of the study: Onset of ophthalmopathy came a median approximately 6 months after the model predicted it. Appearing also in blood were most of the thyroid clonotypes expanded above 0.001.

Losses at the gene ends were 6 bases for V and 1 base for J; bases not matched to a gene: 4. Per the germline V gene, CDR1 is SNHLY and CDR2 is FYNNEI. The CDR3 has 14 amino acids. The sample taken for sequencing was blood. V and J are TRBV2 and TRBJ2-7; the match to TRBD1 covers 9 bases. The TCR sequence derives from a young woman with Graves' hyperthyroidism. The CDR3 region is CASRVGQGSYEQYF. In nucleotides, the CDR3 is TGTGCCAGCAGAGTCGGACAGGGGTCCTACGAGCAGTACTTC.